Shown below are 8 T cell receptor beta chains from a single sample sequenced in a study of T-cell reconstitution after alpha-beta-depleted transplantation in children. Preparation of the TCRbeta library involved a method that used unique molecular identifiers. TCRdb analysed the PCR reads with MiXCR anew, one entry per CDR3 protein. The data contain a few hundred thousand distinct CDR3 sequences, about 20% of them singletons. The specimen was PBMCs from the stem cell graft donor, collected from the stem cell graft. These receptor sequences come from a human donor who donated a stem cell graft to a child with acute myeloid leukemia.

This clonotype has just a few counts. The V gene is TRBV27, the J gene TRBJ2-4, with D uncertain. The CDR3 extends over 15 amino acids. In germline, CDR1 is MNHEY, CDR2 SMNVEV (reference sequence). Trimming pared 2 bases from V and 0 bases from J, leaving 8 bases between. CDR3 protein: CASSLRAIAKNIQYF. As DNA, the CDR3 is TGTGCCAGCAGTTTAAGGGCTATAGCCAAAAACATTCAGTACTTC.

The chain couples TRBV20-1 to TRBJ2-1; 12 nucleotides align to TRBD2. Germline lookup yields CDR1 DFQATT and CDR2 SNEGSKA (reference sequence). V lost 3 bases to trimming and J lost 0 bases; unmatched junction nucleotides: 6. CDR3 length equals 17 residues. The CDR3 loop is CSARGLAGGNSYNEQFF. DNA of the CDR3: TGCAGTGCTAGGGGGCTAGCGGGAGGGAACTCCTACAATGAGCAGTTCTTC.

CDR3 nucleotides: TGCGCCAGCACTTTGAGTCCCGGGGTCGGCTTCAATGAGCAGTTCTTC. The encoded protein is CASTLSPGVGFNEQFF. The chain links TRBV4-1 to TRBJ2-1, with D tentatively TRBD2 (5 bases). CDR3 size: 16 residues. V shed 7 bases and J shed 6 bases, with 22 bases lying between them. Germline CDR1 is MGHRA and CDR2 is YSYEKL.

This chain joins TRBV3-1 and TRBJ1-1; no firm D call. Between the trimmed V and J ends, which lost 2 bases and 7 bases, there was a span of 5 bases. This CDR3 comprises 11 residues. Germline V gene data show CDR1 as LGHDT and CDR2 as YNNKEL (reference sequence). CDR3 protein: CASSQSNEAFF. CDR3 nucleotides: TGTGCCAGCAGCCAATCTAATGAAGCTTTCTTT. Full variable domain (rest looked up from reference TRBV3-1 and TRBJ1-1): DTAVSQTPKYLVTQMGNDKSIKCEQNLGHDTMYWYKQDSKKFLKIMFSYNNKELIINETVPNRFSPKSPDKAHLNLHINSLELGDSAVYFCASSQSNEAFFGQGTRLTVV.

This clonotype was seen a handful of times. The rearrangement uses TRBV29-1 and TRBJ2-7; D is possibly TRBD2 (5 bases). Trimming cost V 3 bases and J 0 bases, with 9 bases left between them. The CDR3 loop spans 13 amino acids. Germline CDR1 and CDR2: SQVTM and ANQGSEA. The CDR3 DNA follows: TGCAGCGTTGAGGACTCAAGCTCCTACGAGCAGTACTTC. This sequence encodes CSVEDSSSYEQYF.

A word on this clonotype: The CDR3 end shows no conserved phenylalanine or tryptophan, and so a read error is likely. The V call is TRBV28, the J call TRBJ1-1, with D tentatively TRBD1 (6 bases). This CDR3 contains 13 residues. The V gene's germline CDR1 is MDHEN and CDR2 SYDVKM. V was pared by 0 bases and J by 8 bases, with 10 bases between. The CDR3 sequence: CASSLWDSQEAFV. The CDR3 bases are TGTGCCAGCAGTTTATGGGACAGTCAAGAAGCTTTCGTT.

Many counts were recorded for this clonotype. The chain carries TRBV6-5 and TRBJ2-2, with 13 bases lining up with TRBD2. This CDR3 comprises 16 residues. Germline CDR1 reads MNHEY; CDR2 reads SVGAGI. Trimming took 6 bases from V and 5 from J; bases not matched to a gene: 6. CDR3 protein: CASSRTSGSNTGELFF. In nucleotides, the CDR3 is TGTGCCAGCAGCCGGACTAGCGGGAGTAATACCGGGGAGCTGTTTTTT.

The chain carries TRBV25-1 and TRBJ1-1; no definite D call. CDR1 MGHDK and CDR2 SYGVNS come from the germline V gene. V was pared by 0 bases and J by 1 base, with 3 bases between. The CDR3 loop spans 13 amino acids. The CDR3 DNA is TGTGCCAGCAGTGAATATTGGAACACTGAAGCTTTCTTT. Translation gives CASSEYWNTEAFF.